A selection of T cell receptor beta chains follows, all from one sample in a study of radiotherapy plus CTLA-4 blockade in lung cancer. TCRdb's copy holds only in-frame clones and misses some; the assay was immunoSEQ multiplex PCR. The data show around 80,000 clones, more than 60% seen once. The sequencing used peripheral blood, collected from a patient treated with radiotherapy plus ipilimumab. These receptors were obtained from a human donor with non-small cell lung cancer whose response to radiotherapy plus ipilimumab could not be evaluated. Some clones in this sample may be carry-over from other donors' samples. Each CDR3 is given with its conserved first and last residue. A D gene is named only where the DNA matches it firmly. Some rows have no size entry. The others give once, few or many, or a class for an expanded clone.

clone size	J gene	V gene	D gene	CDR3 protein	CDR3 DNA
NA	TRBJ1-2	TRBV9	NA	CASSVEVENYGYTF	TGTGCCAGCAGCGTAGAGGTGGAGAACTATGGCTACACCTTC
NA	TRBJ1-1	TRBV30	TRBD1	CAWSPGQGRWGGTEAFF	TGTGCCTGGAGCCCGGGACAGGGAAGGTGGGGTGGCACTGAAGCTTTCTTT
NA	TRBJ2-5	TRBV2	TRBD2	CASSEGLAGGQETQYF	TGTGCCAGCAGTGAGGGACTAGCGGGGGGACAAGAGACCCAGTACTTC
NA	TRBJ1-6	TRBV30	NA	CAWSTFSSPLHF	TGTGCCTGGAGTACATTTTCCTCACCCCTCCACTTT
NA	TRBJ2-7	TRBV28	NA	CASSLTQTEGEQYF	TGTGCCAGCAGCCTAACCCAGACCGAGGGCGAGCAGTACTTC
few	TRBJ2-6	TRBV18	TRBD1	CASSPNKGTGGHHSGANVLTF	TGTGCCAGCTCACCAAACAAAGGGACAGGCGGGCACCACTCTGGGGCCAACGTCCTGACTTTC
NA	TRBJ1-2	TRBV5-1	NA	CASSLPSNYGYTF	TGCGCCAGCAGCTTGCCCTCTAACTATGGCTACACCTTC
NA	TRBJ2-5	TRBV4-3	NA	CASSQDGPGVVETQYF	TGCGCCAGCAGCCAAGATGGGCCAGGGGTTGTAGAGACCCAGTACTTC
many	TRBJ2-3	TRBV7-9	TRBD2	CASSLVPLAGLYDTQYF	TGTGCCAGCAGCTTAGTTCCACTAGCGGGCTTATATGATACGCAGTATTTT
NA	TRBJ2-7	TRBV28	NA	CASSLISGETYEQYF	TGTGCCAGCAGTTTAATTTCGGGGGAAACCTACGAGCAGTACTTC
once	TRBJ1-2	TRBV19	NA	CASSIGSAEGGYTF	TGTGCCAGTAGTATTGGAAGTGCGGAGGGAGGCTACACCTTC
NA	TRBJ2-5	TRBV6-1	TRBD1	CASSETRGRGETQYF	TGTGCCAGCAGTGAAACCAGGGGGCGCGGAGAGACCCAGTACTTC
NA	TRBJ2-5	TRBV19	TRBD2	CASSPRGGGGKETQYF	TGTGCCAGTAGTCCCCGGGGGGGCGGGGGCAAAGAGACCCAGTACTTC
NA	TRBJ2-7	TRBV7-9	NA	CASSSHLGPLEQYF	TGTGCCAGCAGCTCGCACCTAGGCCCGCTGGAGCAGTACTTC
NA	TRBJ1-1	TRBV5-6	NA	CASSPRSTEAFF	TGTGCCAGCAGCCCCCGGAGCACTGAAGCTTTCTTT
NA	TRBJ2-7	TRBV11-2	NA	CASSLGHFYEQYF	TGTGCCAGCAGCTTGGGACATTTCTACGAGCAGTACTTC
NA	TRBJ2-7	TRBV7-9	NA	CASTLVDEYEQYF	TGTGCCAGCACCCTAGTCGACGAGTACGAGCAGTACTTC
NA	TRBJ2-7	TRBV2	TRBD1	CASSGGVTGAYEQYF	TGTGCCAGCAGTGGGGGCGTGACAGGGGCCTACGAGCAGTACTTC
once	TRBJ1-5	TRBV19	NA	CASSIGWTGNQPQHF	TGTGCCAGTAGTATAGGATGGACAGGCAATCAGCCCCAGCATTTT
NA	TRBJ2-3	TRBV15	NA	CATSRDPSPDTQYF	TGTGCCACCAGCAGAGATCCCTCTCCGGATACGCAGTATTTT
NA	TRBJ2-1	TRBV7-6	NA	CASSSPPDEQFF	TGTGCCAGCAGCTCCCCCCCAGATGAGCAGTTCTTC
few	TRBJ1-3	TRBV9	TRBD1	CASSATGVGNTIYF	TGTGCCAGCAGCGCAACAGGGGTTGGAAACACCATATATTTT
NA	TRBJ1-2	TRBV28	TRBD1	CASSGTEVHGYTF	TGTGCCAGCAGTGGGACAGAGGTTCATGGCTACACCTTC
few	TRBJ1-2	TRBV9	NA	CASSVDPGNYGYTF	TGTGCCAGCAGCGTAGATCCGGGAAACTATGGCTACACCTTC
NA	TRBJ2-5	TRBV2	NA	CASSWRGWAYF	TGTGCCAGCAGCTGGCGGGGATGGGCGTACTTC
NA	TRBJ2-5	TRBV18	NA	CASSPHGGETQYF	TGTGCCAGCTCACCACACGGGGGAGAGACCCAGTACTTC
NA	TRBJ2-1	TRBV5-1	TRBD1	CASSIQGADSDEQFF	TGCGCCAGCAGCATACAGGGGGCAGACTCGGATGAGCAGTTCTTC
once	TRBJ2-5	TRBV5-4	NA	CASSPLGAGDGETQYF	TGTGCCAGCAGCCCCCTAGGGGCAGGGGACGGGGAGACCCAGTACTTC
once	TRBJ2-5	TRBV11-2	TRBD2	CASSLGLAGVQETQYF	TGTGCCAGCAGCTTAGGACTAGCGGGGGTACAAGAGACCCAGTACTTC
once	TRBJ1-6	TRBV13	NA	CASRPRGNSPLHF	TGTGCCAGCAGACCGAGGGGGAATTCACCCCTCCACTTT
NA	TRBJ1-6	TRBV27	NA	CASRESGSPLHF	TGTGCCAGCAGGGAGTCCGGATCACCCCTCCACTTT
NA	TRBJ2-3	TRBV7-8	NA	CASSRGQTSTDTQYF	TGTGCCAGCAGCCGAGGACAGACCAGCACAGATACGCAGTATTTT
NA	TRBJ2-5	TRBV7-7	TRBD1	CASSLVGQQETQYF	TGTGCTAGCAGCTTAGTGGGACAGCAAGAGACCCAGTACTTC
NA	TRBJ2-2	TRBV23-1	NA	CASSLEGRDGELFF	TGCGCCAGCAGCTTGGAGGGGCGCGACGGGGAGCTGTTTTTT
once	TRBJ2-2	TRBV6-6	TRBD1	CASRTTGGGHGELFF	TGTGCCAGCAGAACCACAGGGGGTGGTCACGGGGAGCTGTTTTTT
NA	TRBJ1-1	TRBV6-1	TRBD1	CASSEEGRWTGGAGTEAFF	TGTGCCAGCAGTGAAGAGGGGAGGTGGACAGGGGGCGCGGGCACTGAAGCTTTCTTT
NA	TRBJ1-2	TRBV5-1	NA	CASSPSRQGGNYGYTF	TGCGCCAGCAGCCCCTCCCGGCAGGGAGGGAACTATGGCTACACCTTC